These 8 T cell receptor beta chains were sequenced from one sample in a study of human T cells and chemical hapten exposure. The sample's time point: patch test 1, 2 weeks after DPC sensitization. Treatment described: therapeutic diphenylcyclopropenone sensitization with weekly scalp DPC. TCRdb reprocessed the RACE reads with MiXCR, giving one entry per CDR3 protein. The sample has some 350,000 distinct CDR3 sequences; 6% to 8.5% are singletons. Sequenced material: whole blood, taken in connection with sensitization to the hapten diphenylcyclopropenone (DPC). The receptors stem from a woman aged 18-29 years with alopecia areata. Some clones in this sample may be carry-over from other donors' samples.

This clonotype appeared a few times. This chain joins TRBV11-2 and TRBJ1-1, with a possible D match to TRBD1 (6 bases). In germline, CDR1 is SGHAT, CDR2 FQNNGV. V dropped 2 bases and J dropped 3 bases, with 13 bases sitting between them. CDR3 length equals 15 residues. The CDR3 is CASSLRGNRDTEAFF. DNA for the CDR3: TGTGCCAGCAGCTTACGCGGAAACAGGGACACTGAAGCTTTCTTT.

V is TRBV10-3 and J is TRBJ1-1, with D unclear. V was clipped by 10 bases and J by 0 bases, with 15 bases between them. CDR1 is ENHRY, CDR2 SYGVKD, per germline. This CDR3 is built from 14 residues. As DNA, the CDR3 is TGTGCCACCGCGAGCCCCACAGTGAACACTGAAGCTTTCTTT. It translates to CATASPTVNTEAFF.

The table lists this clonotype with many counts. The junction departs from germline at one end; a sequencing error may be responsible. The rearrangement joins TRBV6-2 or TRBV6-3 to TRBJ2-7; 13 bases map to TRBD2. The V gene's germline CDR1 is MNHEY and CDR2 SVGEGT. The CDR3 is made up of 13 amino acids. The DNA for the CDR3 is TGTGCCAGCAGTTACGCCGGGACTAGCGGGGCCCACTTC. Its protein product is CASSYAGTSGAHF.

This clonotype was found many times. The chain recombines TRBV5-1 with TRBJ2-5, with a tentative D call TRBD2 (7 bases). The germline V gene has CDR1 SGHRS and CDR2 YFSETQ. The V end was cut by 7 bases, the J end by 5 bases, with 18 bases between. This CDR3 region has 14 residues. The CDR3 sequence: CASFRGGGGETQYF. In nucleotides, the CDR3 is TGCGCCAGCTTTAGGGGCGGGGGCGGCGAGACCCAGTACTTC. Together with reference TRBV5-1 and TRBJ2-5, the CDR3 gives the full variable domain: KAGVTQTPRYLIKTRGQQVTLSCSPISGHRSVSWYQQTPGQGLQFLFEYFSETQRNKGNFPGRFSGRQFSNSRSEMNVSTLELGDSALYLCASFRGGGGETQYFGPGTRLLVL.

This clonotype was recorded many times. The CDR3 loop reads CASSDQGTALSDTQYF. The CDR3 bases are TGTGCCAGCAGTGATCAGGGGACAGCCCTGTCAGATACGCAGTATTTT. The gene calls are TRBV11-2 and TRBJ2-3, with TRBD1 matching 7 bases. This CDR3 has 16 residues. Germline CDR1 reads SGHAT; CDR2 reads FQNNGV. Unmatched junction bases numbered 13, after V lost 6 bases and J lost 4 bases.

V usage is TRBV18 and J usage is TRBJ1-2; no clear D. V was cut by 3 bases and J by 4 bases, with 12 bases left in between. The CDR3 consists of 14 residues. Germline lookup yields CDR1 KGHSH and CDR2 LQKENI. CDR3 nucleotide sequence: TGTGCCAGCTCACCCTCCGGACTGACCTATGGCTACACCTTC. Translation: CASSPSGLTYGYTF.

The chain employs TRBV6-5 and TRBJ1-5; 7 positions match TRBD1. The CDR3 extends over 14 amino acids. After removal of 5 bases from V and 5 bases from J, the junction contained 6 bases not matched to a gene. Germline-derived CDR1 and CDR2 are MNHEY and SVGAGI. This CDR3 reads CASSPRQGDQPQHF. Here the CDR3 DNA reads TGTGCCAGCAGTCCCCGACAGGGAGATCAGCCCCAGCATTTT.

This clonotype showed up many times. The CDR3 sequence: CASSQDRASGRNEQFF. Written as DNA, the CDR3 is TGCGCCAGCAGCCAAGATAGGGCTAGCGGGAGGAATGAGCAGTTCTTC. The rearrangement uses TRBV4-3 and TRBJ2-1; TRBD2 matches at 11 bases. The CDR3 runs to 16 residues. V dropped 0 bases and J dropped 7; count of bases not matched to a gene: 5. Looked up from germline, CDR1 is LGHNA and CDR2 is YSLEER.